This TCR beta chain was sequenced for a study of post-analysis software for immune sequencing data. General observations from the study: Comparison of patients with controls showed 5 or 6 TRBV segments more frequent in patients, TRBV5-6, TRBV5-1 and TRBV20-1 among them.

This CDR3 has 18 amino acids. V was pared by 1 base and J by 4 bases, with 20 bases between. The germline V gene has CDR1 KGHDR and CDR2 SFDVKD. To note about this clonotype: The antigen remains unidentified.

Unique molecular identifiers were present in the TCR beta cDNA libraries. TCRdb redid the calling of the PCR reads with MiXCR, one entry per CDR3 protein. The profile shows more than 450,000 distinct CDR3 sequences, 30% to 40% of them singletons. The specimen was blood. This chain uses TRBV24-1 with TRBJ2-3, with D perhaps given as TRBD1 or TRBD2 (5 bases each). The source of this sequence is a girl aged 2-17 years with multiple sclerosis. The CDR3 DNA reads TGTGCCACCAGTGATTTAAGGGGACCGATTATGAACCCAGATACGCAGTATTTT. As protein: CATSDLRGPIMNPDTQYF.